This record concerns one TCR beta chain sequence. Using immunoSEQ multiplex PCR, the repertoire was profiled, and TCRdb retains in-frame clones only, with some absent. Among roughly 190,000 clones listed, around 83% were seen once. These data come from a study of blood T cell repertoires in COVID-19. Study-wide context: PBMCs, B-cell-depleted T cells, or T cells were the source of the cDNA or gDNA that made up the material.

The CDR3 covers 14 residues. Germline V lookup: CDR1 SGHRS, CDR2 YFSETQ. V was clipped by 4 bases and J by 5 bases; unmatched bases: 8. This TCR derives from a man aged 50-59 years with active or convalescent COVID-19. V gene TRBV5-1 combines with J gene TRBJ1-1; TRBD1 aligns across 7 bases. The sequencing input was peripheral blood. The CDR3 bases are TGCGCCAGCAGCCGCGGAACAGGGGCGACTGAAGCTTTCTTT. It encodes CASSRGTGATEAFF.